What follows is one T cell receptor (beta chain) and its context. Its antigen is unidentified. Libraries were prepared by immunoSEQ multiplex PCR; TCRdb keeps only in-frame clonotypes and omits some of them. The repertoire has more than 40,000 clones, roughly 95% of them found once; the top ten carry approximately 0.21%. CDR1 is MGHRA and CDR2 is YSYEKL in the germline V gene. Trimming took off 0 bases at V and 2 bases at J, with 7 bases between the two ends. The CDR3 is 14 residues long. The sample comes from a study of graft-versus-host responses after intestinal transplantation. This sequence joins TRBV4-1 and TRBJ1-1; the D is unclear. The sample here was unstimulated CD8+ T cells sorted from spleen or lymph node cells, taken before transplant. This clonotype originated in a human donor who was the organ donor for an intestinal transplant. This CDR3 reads CASSQDRSNTEAFF. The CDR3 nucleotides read TGCGCCAGCAGCCAAGACAGGAGCAACACTGAAGCTTTCTTT.